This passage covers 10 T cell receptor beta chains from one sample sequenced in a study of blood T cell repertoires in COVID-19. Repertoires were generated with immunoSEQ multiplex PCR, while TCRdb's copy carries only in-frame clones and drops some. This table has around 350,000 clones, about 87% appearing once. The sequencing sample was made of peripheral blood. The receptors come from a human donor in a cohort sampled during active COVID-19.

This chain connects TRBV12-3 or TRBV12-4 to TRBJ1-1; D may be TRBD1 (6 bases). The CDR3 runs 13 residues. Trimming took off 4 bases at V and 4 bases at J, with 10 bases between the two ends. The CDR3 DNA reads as TGTGCCAGCAGTTCCACAGGGATCACTGAAGCTTTCTTT. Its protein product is CASSSTGITEAFF.

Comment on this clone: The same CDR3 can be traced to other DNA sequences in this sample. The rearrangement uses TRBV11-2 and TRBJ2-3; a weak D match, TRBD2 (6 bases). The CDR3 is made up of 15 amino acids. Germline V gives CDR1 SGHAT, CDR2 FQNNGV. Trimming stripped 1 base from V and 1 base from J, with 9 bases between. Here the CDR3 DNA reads TGTGCCAGCAGCTTAGGACTAGGGGGCACAGATACGCAGTATTTT. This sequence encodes CASSLGLGGTDTQYF.

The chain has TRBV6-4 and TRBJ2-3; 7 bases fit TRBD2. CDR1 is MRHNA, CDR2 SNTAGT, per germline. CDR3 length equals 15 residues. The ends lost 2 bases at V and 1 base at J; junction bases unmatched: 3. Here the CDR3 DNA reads TGTGCCAGCAGTGACGGACGGGGGGGCACAGATACGCAGTATTTT. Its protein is CASSDGRGGTDTQYF.

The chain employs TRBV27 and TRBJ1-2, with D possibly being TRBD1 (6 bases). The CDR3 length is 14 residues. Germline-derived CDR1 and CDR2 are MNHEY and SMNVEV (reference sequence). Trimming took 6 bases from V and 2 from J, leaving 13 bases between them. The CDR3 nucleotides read TGTGCCAGCAGACAGGGTCGGTGGAACTATGGCTACACCTTC. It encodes CASRQGRWNYGYTF.

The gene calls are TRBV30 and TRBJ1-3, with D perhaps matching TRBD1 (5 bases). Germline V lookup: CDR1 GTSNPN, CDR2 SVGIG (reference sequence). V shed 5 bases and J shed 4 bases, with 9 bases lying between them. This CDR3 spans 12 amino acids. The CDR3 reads CAWLRDGNTIYF. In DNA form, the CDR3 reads TGTGCCTGGTTGCGGGACGGAAACACCATATATTTT.

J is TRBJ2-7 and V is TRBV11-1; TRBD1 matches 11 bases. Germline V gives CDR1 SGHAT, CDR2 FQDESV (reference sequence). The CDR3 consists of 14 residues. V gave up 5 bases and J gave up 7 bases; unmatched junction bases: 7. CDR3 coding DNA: TGTGCCAGCAGCCTGGACAGGGGGCATGGGGAGCAGTACTTC. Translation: CASSLDRGHGEQYF.

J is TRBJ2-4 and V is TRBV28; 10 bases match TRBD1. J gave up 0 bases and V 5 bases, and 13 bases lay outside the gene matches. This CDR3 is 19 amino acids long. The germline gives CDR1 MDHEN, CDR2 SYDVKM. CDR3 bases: TGTGCCAGCAGTCCACGGGACAGGGGACCCCCCCTAGCCAAAAACATTCAGTACTTC. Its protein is CASSPRDRGPPLAKNIQYF.

The CDR3 bases are TGTGCCAGCAGCCGGGTAAGCTCCTACGAGCAGTACTTC. This gives the protein CASSRVSSYEQYF. The chain combines TRBV7-9 with TRBJ2-7, with D unclear. The CDR3 runs 13 residues. Germline V gene sequence: CDR1 SEHNR, CDR2 FQNEAQ (reference sequence). Trimming removed 5 bases from V and 0 bases from J, with 8 bases in between.

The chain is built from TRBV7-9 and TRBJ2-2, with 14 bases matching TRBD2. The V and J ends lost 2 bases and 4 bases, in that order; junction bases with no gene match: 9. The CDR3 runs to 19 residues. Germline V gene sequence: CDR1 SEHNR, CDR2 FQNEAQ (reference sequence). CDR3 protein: CASSLSTLGLAGVTGELFF. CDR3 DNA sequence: TGTGCCAGCAGCTTATCTACTTTGGGACTAGCGGGAGTCACCGGGGAGCTGTTTTTT.

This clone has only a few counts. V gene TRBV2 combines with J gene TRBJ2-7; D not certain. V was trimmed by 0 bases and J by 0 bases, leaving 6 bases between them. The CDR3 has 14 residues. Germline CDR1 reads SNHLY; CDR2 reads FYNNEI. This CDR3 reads CASSEAPLSYEQYF. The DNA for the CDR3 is TGTGCCAGCAGTGAAGCCCCCCTCTCCTACGAGCAGTACTTC.